Each of the 7 T cell receptor beta chains below was sequenced from the same sample in a study of identical twins. TCRdb analysed the 5' RACE reads with MiXCR anew, one entry per CDR3 protein. The table records around 1.7 million distinct CDR3 sequences, more than 30% of them present only once. Material: cord blood. Source of these receptors: a newborn girl in good health.

This sequence joins TRBV20-1 and TRBJ1-5; no definite D call. Germline CDR1 is DFQATT and CDR2 is SNEGSKA (reference sequence). V lost 3 bases, J lost 2 bases, and 8 bases lay in between. This CDR3 has 13 residues. The CDR3 nucleotides read TGCAGTGCTAGCAAGGACGGCAATCAGCCCCAGCATTTT. Amino acids: CSASKDGNQPQHF.

J is TRBJ1-5 and V is TRBV20-1; maybe TRBD1 (6 bases). Between the trimmed V and J ends, which lost 0 bases and 2 bases, there was a span of 14 bases. This CDR3 region has 16 residues. In germline, CDR1 is DFQATT, CDR2 SNEGSKA (reference sequence). The CDR3 is CSARDEHRVGNQPQHF. The CDR3 nucleotides read TGCAGTGCTAGAGATGAACACAGGGTAGGCAATCAGCCCCAGCATTTT.

The V and J genes are TRBV7-2 and TRBJ2-7; 13 bases line up with TRBD2. The CDR3 is 16 residues long. V gave up 1 base and J gave up 9 bases; unmatched junction bases: 9. CDR1 is SGHTA and CDR2 is FQGNSA in the germline V gene. The CDR3 is CASSLVGRLAGGWQYF. Here the CDR3 DNA reads TGTGCCAGCAGCTTAGTAGGGAGACTAGCGGGAGGTTGGCAGTACTTC. Full variable domain (rest looked up from reference TRBV7-2 and TRBJ2-7): GAGVSQSPSNKVTEKGKDVELRCDPISGHTALYWYRQSLGQGLEFLIYFQGNSAPDKSGLPSDRFSAERTGGSVSTLTIQRTQQEDSAVYLCASSLVGRLAGGWQYFGPGTRLTVT.

This clonotype was detected a few times. The rearrangement links TRBV5-1 to TRBJ2-5, with 9 positions matching TRBD2. The CDR3 is 16 amino acids. The V and J ends lost 1 base and 3 bases, in that order; junction bases with no gene match: 7. Per the germline V gene, CDR1 is SGHRS and CDR2 is YFSETQ. The CDR3 nucleotides read TGCGCCAGCAGCTTGTCCCTAGCGGGAAGTAAAGAGACCCAGTACTTC. Translated: CASSLSLAGSKETQYF.

This clonotype has more than one count but fewer than ten. The chain has TRBV5-1 and TRBJ2-3, with D uncertain. Germline-derived CDR1 and CDR2 are SGHRS and YFSETQ. Trimming cost V 0 bases and J 6 bases, with 11 bases left between them. The CDR3 loop spans 14 amino acids. In nucleotides, the CDR3 is TGCGCCAGCAGCTTGGCCAGCCGACTGGATACGCAGTATTTT. Translating gives CASSLASRLDTQYF.

Only a few counts were recorded for this clonotype. The rearrangement uses TRBV20-1 and TRBJ2-3; TRBD2 matches at 11 bases. This CDR3 has 15 residues. Trimming removed 5 bases from V and 2 bases from J; junction bases left unmatched: 6. Germline values: CDR1 DFQATT, CDR2 SNEGSKA (reference sequence). This CDR3 reads CSAHSSGGTTDTQYF. Written as DNA, the CDR3 is TGCAGTGCTCACTCTAGCGGGGGGACCACAGATACGCAGTATTTT.

The gene calls are TRBV6-1 and TRBJ1-2; D uncertain. V dropped 7 bases and J dropped 5 bases, with 11 bases sitting between them. The CDR3 extends over 12 amino acids. Per the germline V gene, CDR1 is MNHNS and CDR2 is SASEGT. The CDR3 bases are TGTGCCAGCAAGGGCAGGTTATATGGCTACACCTTC. Protein product: CASKGRLYGYTF.